This T cell receptor beta chain was recovered during a study of CD8 T cells in ankylosing spondylitis. Overall study findings and caveats: Disease-linked clones had a CD8+ phenotype and relatively low frequency in peripheral blood.

From the 5' RACE reads, TCRdb called clonotypes with MiXCR, one entry per CDR3 protein. This table holds 350,000 to 450,000 distinct CDR3 sequences, 20% found once. In regard to this clonotype: What it binds is unknown.

V gave up 1 base and J gave up 2 bases, with 11 bases separating them. The CDR3 is 15 amino acids. CDR1 is MDHEN, CDR2 SYDVKM, per germline. This clonotype originated in a male donor with ankylosing spondylitis or in good health (not recorded which). The rearrangement joins TRBV28 to TRBJ2-5; possibly TRBD1 for D (6 bases). Sample: blood, either unsorted or a sorted T cell fraction (not recorded which). The CDR3 DNA sequence: TGTGCCAGCAGTTTATCACAGGGAAGGCAAGAGACCCAGTACTTC. Encoded protein: CASSLSQGRQETQYF.